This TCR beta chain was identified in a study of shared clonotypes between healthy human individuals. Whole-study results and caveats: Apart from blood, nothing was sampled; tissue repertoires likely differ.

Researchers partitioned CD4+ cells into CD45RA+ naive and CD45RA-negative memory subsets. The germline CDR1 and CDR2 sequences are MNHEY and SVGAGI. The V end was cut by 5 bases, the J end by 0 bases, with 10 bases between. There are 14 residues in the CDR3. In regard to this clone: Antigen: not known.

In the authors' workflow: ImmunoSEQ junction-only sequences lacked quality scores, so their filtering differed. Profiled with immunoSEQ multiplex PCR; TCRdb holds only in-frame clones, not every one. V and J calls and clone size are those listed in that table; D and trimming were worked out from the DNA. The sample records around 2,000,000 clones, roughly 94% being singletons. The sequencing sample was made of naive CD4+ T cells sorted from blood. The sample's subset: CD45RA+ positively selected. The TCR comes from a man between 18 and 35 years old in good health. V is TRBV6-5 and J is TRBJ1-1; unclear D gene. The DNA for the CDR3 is TGTGCCAGCAGTGGATACCCACTGAACACTGAAGCTTTCTTT. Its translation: CASSGYPLNTEAFF.